This T cell receptor (beta chain) was found in a study of regulatory and conventional T cells in RAG deficiency. The study's findings and limits: Compared with controls, unique Treg TCR beta sequences dropped roughly 100-fold in Omenn syndrome and CID/AS. Shannon entropy fell and Simpson indices rose in RAG-deficient patients.

Blood CD4+ CD25-high CD127-low regulatory T cells supplied the genomic DNA template. CDR1 and CDR2 from the germline V gene are MGHRA and YSYEKL. This CDR3 contains 17 residues. Trimming removed 0 bases at V and 0 bases at J, with 12 bases between. A note on this clone: What it recognizes is unknown.

Profiling relied on immunoSEQ multiplex PCR, and the TCRdb table lists in-frame clones only, not all of them. Of tens of thousands of clones listed, 85% to 95% were seen once; the top ten hold over 0.75%. These same data were also listed under a study on regulatory T cells. This second report adds: Amplification used 52 TRBV primers and 13 TRBJ primers.

The sequenced sample consisted of Tregs sorted from blood. This chain connects TRBV4-1 to TRBJ2-4; a possible D gene is TRBD1 (6 bases). The clonotype was recovered from a human donor in good health. This chain's CDR3 is CASSQDPTGLAKNIQYF. CDR3 bases: TGCGCCAGCAGCCAAGATCCTACAGGGTTAGCCAAAAACATTCAGTACTTC.